The 21 T cell receptor beta chains listed next were all sequenced from one sample in a study of PD-L1 blockade in urothelial cancer. The time point here: pretreatment peripheral blood. Clones were sequenced by immunoSEQ multiplex PCR, and TCRdb holds only the in-frame ones, with some missing. The repertoire holds about 52,000 clones, with approximately 77% as singletons. The sequences come from PBMCs, collected around atezolizumab (anti-PD-L1) treatment. These TCRs come from a man in his 70s with urothelial cancer.

The chain employs TRBV19 and TRBJ1-1; 8 bases align to TRBD1. This CDR3 is built from 11 residues. Germline loops: CDR1 LNHDA, CDR2 SQIVND (reference sequence). V lost 7 bases to trimming and J lost 7 bases; unmatched junction nucleotides: 2. The CDR3 reads CASIDRGEAFF. The CDR3 coding sequence is TGTGCCAGTATCGACAGGGGTGAAGCTTTCTTT.

This clone has only a few counts. The V and J genes are TRBV9 and TRBJ1-4; 7 bases align to TRBD1. The germline V gene has CDR1 SGDLS and CDR2 YYNGEE. This CDR3 contains 16 residues. V trimming: 4 bases; J trimming: 3 bases; junction bases outside the gene matches: 9. The CDR3 DNA sequence: TGTGCCAGCAGCCCCTCAATGGGACAGCCTAATGAAAAACTGTTTTTT. This sequence encodes CASSPSMGQPNEKLFF.

The chain links TRBV7-6 to TRBJ2-5; the D is unclear. The V end lost 0 bases, the J end lost 0 bases, and 8 bases lay between the germline ends. This CDR3 has 15 residues. Germline V gene sequence: CDR1 SGHVS, CDR2 FNYEAQ. CDR3 sequence: CASSLASSYQETQYF. DNA for the CDR3: TGTGCCAGCAGCTTAGCGTCCTCCTACCAAGAGACCCAGTACTTC.

The table lists this clone with a few counts. The chain uses TRBV28 and TRBJ2-1; D perhaps matches TRBD2 (6 bases). The length of the CDR3 is 15 residues. CDR1 MDHEN and CDR2 SYDVKM come from the germline V gene. The V and J ends lost 5 bases and 9 bases respectively, with 20 bases between them. The CDR3 loop reads CASSPTNGRVSEQFF. The DNA of the CDR3 is TGTGCCAGCAGTCCTACAAACGGGAGAGTCAGTGAGCAGTTCTTC.

This rearrangement joins TRBV2 to TRBJ1-4; 9 bases fit TRBD1. This CDR3 comprises 14 residues. Germline lookup yields CDR1 SNHLY and CDR2 FYNNEI. The V gene end was trimmed by 8 bases and the J gene end by 8 bases; junction bases not matched to a gene: 9. DNA for the CDR3: TGTGCCAGCCGCCGGGGACAGGGAGAGGAAAAACTGTTTTTT. Protein product: CASRRGQGEEKLFF. Looking up the rest from reference TRBV2 and TRBJ1-4 gives the full variable domain: EPEVTQTPSHQVTQMGQEVILRCVPISNHLYFYWYRQILGQKVEFLVSFYNNEISEKSEIFDDQFSVERPDGSNFTLKIRSTKLEDSAMYFCASRRGQGEEKLFFGSGTQLSVL.

This sequence joins TRBV6-6 and TRBJ2-7, with D unclear. The germline gives CDR1 MNHNY, CDR2 SVGAGI (reference sequence). The ends were cut back, 0 bases at V and 0 bases at J, with 6 bases in the middle. This CDR3 is built from 14 residues. The CDR3, as DNA: TGTGCCAGCAGTTACTCTCCTAACTCCTACGAGCAGTACTTC. Protein sequence: CASSYSPNSYEQYF.

The chain employs TRBV5-1 and TRBJ1-2, with TRBD1 matching 7 bases. The germline gives CDR1 SGHRS, CDR2 YFSETQ. V dropped 0 bases and J dropped 8; count of bases not matched to a gene: 7. The CDR3 contains 14 residues. The CDR3 nucleotides read TGCGCCAGCAGCTTGGAACCCTCAGGGGGAGGCTACACCTTC. Translation: CASSLEPSGGGYTF.

This chain joins TRBV10-3 and TRBJ2-3; no reliable D call. The germline V and J ends were trimmed by 8 bases and 1 base, with 10 bases remaining between them. Germline V gene data show CDR1 as ENHRY and CDR2 as SYGVKD. The CDR3 is 13 amino acids. The CDR3 coding sequence is TGTGCCATCGGAGAGGCGGGCACAGATACGCAGTATTTT. Translating it yields CAIGEAGTDTQYF.

This chain uses TRBV2 with TRBJ2-7; D is perhaps TRBD2 (6 bases). Germline CDR1 is SNHLY and CDR2 is FYNNEI. This CDR3 has 14 amino acids. The germline V and J ends were trimmed by 4 bases and 7 bases, with 17 bases remaining between them. CDR3 sequence reads: CASSVDGDRGEQYF. The CDR3 DNA sequence: TGTGCCAGCAGTGTGGACGGGGACCGGGGGGAGCAGTACTTC.

This clone was found a few times. The gene calls are TRBV28 and TRBJ2-2; no definite D call. Between the trimmed V and J ends, which lost 2 bases and 1 base, there was a span of 5 bases. Germline V lookup: CDR1 MDHEN, CDR2 SYDVKM. This CDR3 contains 14 residues. CDR3 region: CASSLAGNTGELFF. CDR3 nucleotides: TGTGCCAGCAGTTTAGCAGGGAACACCGGGGAGCTGTTTTTT.

The genes are TRBV7-3 and TRBJ2-1; 11 nucleotides line up with TRBD2. The V segment lost 6 bases and the J segment 5 bases; nucleotides outside the gene matches: 15. The CDR3 sequence is 18 residues long. Germline V CDR1 and CDR2: SGHTA, FQGTGA. The chain's CDR3 is CASSLLAGGGVGNNEQFF. CDR3 DNA: TGTGCCAGCAGTCTTCTAGCGGGAGGAGGGGTTGGGAACAATGAGCAGTTCTTC.

CDR3 protein: CASSPSGGTMNTEAFF. CDR3 in DNA: TGTGCCAGCAGTCCCAGTGGCGGCACAATGAACACTGAAGCTTTCTTT. V gene TRBV7-2 combines with J gene TRBJ1-1; no clear D. The V and J ends lost 6 bases and 0 bases respectively, with 17 bases between them. Per the germline V gene, CDR1 is SGHTA and CDR2 is FQGNSA. The CDR3 runs to 16 residues. Full variable domain (outside the CDR3, taken from reference TRBV7-2 and TRBJ1-1): GAGVSQSPSNKVTEKGKDVELRCDPISGHTALYWYRQSLGQGLEFLIYFQGNSAPDKSGLPSDRFSAERTGGSVSTLTIQRTQQEDSAVYLCASSPSGGTMNTEAFFGQGTRLTVV.

CDR3 protein: CASSPATTVNYGYTF. CDR3 coding DNA: TGTGCCAGCAGCCCCGCGACGACAGTGAACTATGGCTACACCTTC. V is TRBV14 and J is TRBJ1-2; possible D gene TRBD1, 5 bases. The V gene lost 4 bases and the J gene lost 2 bases, with 14 bases spanning the gap. CDR1 is SGHDN, CDR2 FVKESK, per germline. The length of the CDR3 is 15 residues.

This CDR3 is CASSWSHEQYF. CDR3 DNA: TGTGCCAGCAGCTGGAGCCACGAGCAGTACTTC. The chain uses TRBV5-6 and TRBJ2-7; the D is unclear. Germline V CDR1 and CDR2: SGHDT, YYEEEE. This CDR3 contains 11 residues. Trimming pared 3 bases from V and 5 bases from J, leaving 6 bases between.

The rearrangement links TRBV5-6 to TRBJ2-7, with D tentatively TRBD2 (5 bases). Germline V gene data show CDR1 as SGHDT and CDR2 as YYEEEE. This CDR3 is 14 amino acids long. Trimming removed 2 bases from V and 2 bases from J, with 11 bases in between. Here the CDR3 DNA reads TGTGCCAGCAGCTTAGGCTGGCGGGCCTACGAGCAGTACTTC. This gives the protein CASSLGWRAYEQYF.

This clone was seen at least ten times. This chain connects TRBV27 to TRBJ1-3; D remains unclear. Germline V gives CDR1 MNHEY, CDR2 SMNVEV (reference sequence). Deletions cut 11 bases from V and 0 bases from J, with 17 bases between. The CDR3 contains 15 residues. In DNA, the CDR3 is TGTGCCCGACCCACGACAACCAGCTCTGGAAACACCATATATTTT. Translation: CARPTTTSSGNTIYF.

In this sample, this clone turned up once. The rearrangement uses TRBV5-1 and TRBJ2-3; a weak D match, TRBD1 (6 bases). In germline, CDR1 is SGHRS, CDR2 YFSETQ. The CDR3 extends over 16 amino acids. V was pared by 6 bases and J by 2 bases, with 19 bases between. The chain's CDR3 is CASTPYRQVDTDTQYF. CDR3 nucleotide sequence: TGCGCCAGCACCCCATACCGACAGGTCGACACAGATACGCAGTATTTT.

The V and J genes are TRBV4-2 and TRBJ1-2; D ambiguous. The CDR3 is 14 residues long. Per germline, CDR1 LGHNA and CDR2 YNFKEQ. V was pared by 1 base and J by 7 bases, with 13 bases between. CDR3 coding DNA: TGTGCCAGCAGCCAAGTGAGGAGGGAGGGTGGCTACACCTTC. This translates into CASSQVRREGGYTF.

This clone was seen a single time. The V gene is TRBV2, the J gene TRBJ1-5, with D possibly being TRBD1 (5 bases). V was shortened by 2 bases and J by 4 bases, with 18 bases between the two germline ends. This CDR3 comprises 17 residues. In germline, CDR1 is SNHLY, CDR2 FYNNEI. The DNA of the CDR3 is TGTGCCAGCAGTGAATATTCCTGGCAGGGCAGAAATCAGCCCCAGCATTTT. Translating gives CASSEYSWQGRNQPQHF.

V is TRBV7-9 and J is TRBJ2-5, with D perhaps TRBD1 (5 bases). CDR3 length: 16 amino acids. From germline, CDR1 is SEHNR and CDR2 FQNEAQ (reference sequence). The germline V and J ends were trimmed by 5 bases and 1 base, with 17 bases remaining between them. The CDR3 reads CASSRMRQRIQETQYF. The CDR3 nucleotides read TGTGCCAGCAGCCGCATGAGACAGCGCATCCAAGAGACCCAGTACTTC.

This chain links TRBV21-1 with TRBJ2-2; TRBD2, as called in the table, went unchecked against the DNA. TRBV21-1 is a documented pseudogene. The CDR3 totals 17 residues. The CDR3 region is CASSKRWREFWTGELFF. In DNA, the CDR3 is TGTGCCAGCAGCAAAAGGTGGCGGGAGTTTTGGACCGGGGAGCTGTTTTTT.